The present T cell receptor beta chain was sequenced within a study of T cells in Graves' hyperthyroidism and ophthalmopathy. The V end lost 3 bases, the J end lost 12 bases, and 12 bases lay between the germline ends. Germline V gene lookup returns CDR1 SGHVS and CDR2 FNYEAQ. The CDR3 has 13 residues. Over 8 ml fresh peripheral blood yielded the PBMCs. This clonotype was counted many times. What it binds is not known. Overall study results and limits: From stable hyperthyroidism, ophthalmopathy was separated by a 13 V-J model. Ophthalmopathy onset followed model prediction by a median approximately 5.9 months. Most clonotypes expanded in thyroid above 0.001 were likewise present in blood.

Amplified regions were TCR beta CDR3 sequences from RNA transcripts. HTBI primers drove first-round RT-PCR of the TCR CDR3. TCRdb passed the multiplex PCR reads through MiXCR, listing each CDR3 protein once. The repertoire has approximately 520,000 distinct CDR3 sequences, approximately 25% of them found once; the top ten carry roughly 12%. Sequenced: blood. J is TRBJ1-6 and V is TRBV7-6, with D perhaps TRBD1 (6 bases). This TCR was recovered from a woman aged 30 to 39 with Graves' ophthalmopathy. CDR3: CASSFEEQGPLHF. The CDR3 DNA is TGTGCCAGCAGCTTTGAGGAACAGGGACCCCTCCACTTT.